This T cell receptor (beta chain) was documented in a study of radiotherapy plus CTLA-4 blockade in lung cancer. Assay: immunoSEQ multiplex PCR; the TCRdb copy retains only in-frame clones and omits some. The sample lists roughly 24,000 clones; around 79% were seen once. Sequences were derived from peripheral blood, sampled from a patient treated with radiotherapy plus ipilimumab. The clonotype originates from a human donor with non-small cell lung cancer that progressed on radiotherapy plus ipilimumab.

CDR3 protein: CASTNQGSGDEPQHF. The CDR3 DNA sequence: TGTGCCAGCACCAACCAGGGTTCGGGGGATGAGCCCCAGCATTTT. The chain joins TRBV28 to TRBJ1-5, with a weak D call TRBD1 (5 bases). Germline CDR1 MDHEN, CDR2 SYDVKM. With 7 bases removed from V and 8 bases from J, the gap between germline ends came to 21 bases. CDR3 length equals 15 residues.